Detailed here is one TCR beta chain. In the original processing: Nucleated cell counts were estimated from reference gene primer amplification. This table comes from immunoSEQ multiplex PCR, and its TCRdb copy is limited to in-frame clones, with some not included. V, J and clone size reflect that table, while D and trimming were determined from the DNA. This sample has about 300,000 clones, with around 83% found just once. This sample stems from a study of blood T cell repertoires in COVID-19. Study details: Samples came from the United States, Italy and Spain, spanning acute and convalescent COVID-19. T cells, B-cell-depleted T cells, or PBMCs supplied cDNA or gDNA.

V was shortened by 4 bases and J by 0 bases, with 15 bases between the two germline ends. CDR3 length: 16 amino acids. Germline CDR1 and CDR2: SGDLS and YYNGEE. Sequences were obtained from peripheral blood. The sequence came from a woman aged 45-65 years with acute or convalescent COVID-19. V usage is TRBV9 and J usage is TRBJ2-3; TRBD1 is a possible D gene (6 bases). CDR3 in amino acids: CASSRRQATSTDTQYF. In DNA, the CDR3 is TGTGCCAGCAGCAGAAGACAGGCCACTAGCACAGATACGCAGTATTTT.